This is a list of T cell receptor beta chains from one sample in a study of cytomegalovirus exposure and HLA in healthy donors. Using immunoSEQ multiplex PCR, the repertoire was profiled, and TCRdb retains in-frame clones only, with some absent. The profile shows hundreds of thousands of clones, around 86% of them singletons. The sample was PBMCs. The receptors stem from a woman between 18 and 30 years old in good health and CMV-seropositive. Both conserved end residues are part of each CDR3. A D gene is named only where the DNA matches it firmly. For some rows the clone size is stated as once, few or many, or as a class when expanded; others skip it.

j_call clone_size d_call v_call cdr3_nt cdr3_aa
TRBJ2-7 NA TRBD2 TRBV9 TGTGCCAGCAGCGTAGGATCTGCGGGAGCCCCCTCCTACGAGCAGTACTTC CASSVGSAGAPSYEQYF
TRBJ1-5 few TRBD1 TRBV25-1 TGTGCCAGCAGTGAAAGGGGGGACAGGGGAAGCAATCAGCCCCAGCATTTT CASSERGDRGSNQPQHF
TRBJ2-3 once TRBD1 TRBV6-5 TGTGCCAGCAGCCACCCGGGACAGGTCACAGATACGCAGTATTTT CASSHPGQVTDTQYF
TRBJ1-2 few TRBD1 TRBV27 TGTGCCAGCAGTTCCGTCCCGGGGACAGACTATGGCTACACCTTC CASSSVPGTDYGYTF
TRBJ1-1 NA TRBD1 TRBV7-9 TGTGCCAGCAGCTTTTCAGGGGGCGTTGGTGCTTTCTTT CASSFSGGVGAFF
TRBJ2-7 NA NA TRBV20-1 TGCAGGGCCTGGGACAACTACGAGCAGTACTTC CRAWDNYEQYF
TRBJ1-5 NA NA TRBV5-1 TGCGCCAGCAGCCCCGGCCCAGGGGATGATTGGCCCCAGCATTTT CASSPGPGDDWPQHF
TRBJ1-2 NA TRBD1 TRBV18 TGTGCCAGCTCACCAAGCCCCGGACAGGGAGTCTATGGCTACACCTTC CASSPSPGQGVYGYTF
TRBJ2-3 NA TRBD2 TRBV27 TGTGCCAGCAGATACTCAATTGCGGGAGGGGTGAATACGCAGTATTTT CASRYSIAGGVNTQYF
TRBJ2-7 NA TRBD2 TRBV6-1 TGTGCCAGCAGTGAAGCGGGGCGGGAGGTTCCCTACGAGCAGTACTTC CASSEAGREVPYEQYF
TRBJ1-1 NA NA TRBV5-1 TGCGCCAGCGGCCAGGGGTCGGGCACTGAAGCTTTCTTT CASGQGSGTEAFF
TRBJ2-3 NA TRBD2 TRBV2 TGTGCCAGCAATCAGGCTAGCGGGAGTGGTACGCAGTATTTT CASNQASGSGTQYF
TRBJ2-7 NA NA TRBV27 TGTGCCAGCAGGGACAGCTCCTACGAGCAGTACTTC CASRDSSYEQYF
TRBJ2-7 NA NA TRBV6-1 TGTGCCAGCAGTGAAGCGCGATTTTCCTCCTACGAGCAGTACTTC CASSEARFSSYEQYF
TRBJ2-7 NA TRBD2 TRBV29-1 TGCAGCGCAGGGACTAACTCCTACGAGCAGTACTTC CSAGTNSYEQYF
TRBJ1-2 NA TRBD1 TRBV19 TGTGCCAGTAACAGGGGAAACTATGGCTACACCTTC CASNRGNYGYTF
TRBJ2-2 NA NA TRBV7-8 TGTGCCAGCAGCCCTAACAGGGCGACCGGGGAGCTGTTTTTT CASSPNRATGELFF
TRBJ2-2 NA NA TRBV28 TGTGCCAGCAGACCCCAGTCGACTGTGGCGAACACCGGGGAGCTGTTTTTT CASRPQSTVANTGELFF
TRBJ1-5 NA TRBD1 TRBV27 TGTGCCAGCAGCTCCCAGGGGGCCTGGGAAGACGGCAATCAGCCCCAGCATTTT CASSSQGAWEDGNQPQHF
TRBJ2-1 NA NA TRBV28 TGTGCCACCCAAGACAGCAATGAGCAGTTCTTC CATQDSNEQFF
TRBJ2-3 NA TRBD1 TRBV25-1 TGTGCCAGCAGTGAGGGACAGTCTAGCACAGATACGCAGTATTTT CASSEGQSSTDTQYF
TRBJ1-5 NA NA TRBV2 TGTGCCAGCAGTGTCGCGGAGCTTCAGCCCCAGCATTTT CASSVAELQPQHF
TRBJ2-7 NA NA TRBV14 TGTGCCAGCAGCTTCGGGCAGGGTATTATGTACGAGCAGTACTTC CASSFGQGIMYEQYF
TRBJ2-7 NA TRBD2 TRBV7-8 TGTGCCAGCAGCTTAGCAAGACTAGCTTACGAGCAGTACTTC CASSLARLAYEQYF
TRBJ2-3 NA NA TRBV18 TGTGCCAGCTCACCAGTGGAGTTTATGGTTCGCGGGACAGATACGCAGTATTTT CASSPVEFMVRGTDTQYF
TRBJ2-2 once TRBD2 TRBV10-2 TGCGCCAGCAGTGAGTCGTCTAGCGGGAGCACCGGGGAGCTGTTTTTT CASSESSSGSTGELFF
TRBJ1-2 NA NA TRBV6-1 TGTGCCAGCAGTGAATTTACAGGGATGAGCTATGGCTACACCTTC CASSEFTGMSYGYTF
TRBJ2-1 NA TRBD2 TRBV5-1 TGCGCCAGCGCTGCGGGAGGGGGGTACAATGAGCAGTTCTTC CASAAGGGYNEQFF
TRBJ2-3 once TRBD1 TRBV4-2 TGTGCCAGCAGCCACACAGGGGGGATAGCGGAGTTTGGGCAGTATTTT CASSHTGGIAEFGQYF
TRBJ2-1 NA TRBD2 TRBV2 TGTGCCAGCAGTGAAACCCCGGGACTAGCGGCCTACAATGAGCAGTTCTTC CASSETPGLAAYNEQFF
TRBJ1-1 NA TRBD1 TRBV4-1 TGCGCCAGCAGCCAAGAACAGGGGACTGGGCTTGAAGCTTTCTTT CASSQEQGTGLEAFF
TRBJ1-1 NA TRBD1 TRBV4-1 TGCGCCAGCAGCCAAGGGGGACAGGGACGTAAGAACACTGAAGCTTTCTTT CASSQGGQGRKNTEAFF
TRBJ1-4 NA NA TRBV11-2 TGTGCCAGCAGCGCCGGACAGTTTACTGCAACTAATGAAAAACTGTTTTTT CASSAGQFTATNEKLFF
TRBJ2-5 NA NA TRBV11-2 TGTGCCAGCAGCTTATCGGTGACACAAGAGACCCAGTACTTC CASSLSVTQETQYF
TRBJ2-7 NA NA TRBV4-1 TGCGCCAGCAGCCAAGAAAGGGGGGGGAACTACGAGCAGTACTTC CASSQERGGNYEQYF
TRBJ1-3 NA NA TRBV9 TGTGCCAGCGGGCTACACGGGAGCTCTGGAAACACCATATATTTT CASGLHGSSGNTIYF
TRBJ1-1 NA NA TRBV5-1 TGCGCCAGCAGCTTATTAGGACCGTTCGGGGGCACTGAAGCTTTCTTT CASSLLGPFGGTEAFF
TRBJ2-1 NA TRBD2 TRBV7-9 TGTGCCAGCAGCCCGGCTAGCGGGAGTCGTGAGCAGTTCTTC CASSPASGSREQFF
TRBJ1-1 once NA TRBV4-1 TGCGCCAGCAGCCAAATAGATGGGAACACTGAAGCTTTCTTT CASSQIDGNTEAFF
TRBJ2-5 NA NA TRBV19 TGTGCCAGTAGTTTTGGGAGAGAGACCCAGTACTTC CASSFGRETQYF
TRBJ1-1 NA NA TRBV6-5 TGTGCCAGCCGCCAGGGGACTGAAGCTTTCTTT CASRQGTEAFF
TRBJ1-1 NA NA TRBV5-5 TGTGCCAGCAGCTTAGGACCGGGAGATATGGAAGCTTTCTTT CASSLGPGDMEAFF
TRBJ2-1 NA NA TRBV10-3 TGTGCCATCAGTGGGAGTGAAGCGCGCTACAATGAGCAGTTCTTC CAISGSEARYNEQFF
TRBJ2-7 NA TRBD1 TRBV28 TGTGCCAGCATCGCGGGCAGGGGGCGTGAGCAGTACTTC CASIAGRGREQYF
TRBJ2-1 NA TRBD2 TRBV5-4 TGTGCCAGCAGCCAAACAGCGGGAGCCGACAATGAGCAGTTCTTC CASSQTAGADNEQFF
TRBJ2-3 NA TRBD1 TRBV7-3 TGTGCCAGCAGCTTACACGGACAGGGGACCCGCACAGATACGCAGTATTTT CASSLHGQGTRTDTQYF
TRBJ2-7 NA TRBD1 TRBV7-9 TGTGCCAGCAGCTTTGTAGGAATCGGACAGGGAGCCTACGAGCAGTACTTC CASSFVGIGQGAYEQYF
TRBJ2-7 NA NA TRBV11-2 TGTGCCAGCGCCCCCACAGGGACCTACGAGCAGTACTTC CASAPTGTYEQYF
TRBJ2-1 NA TRBD2 TRBV7-9 TGTGCCAGCAGCCTCCGAGCGGGAGGGAGCTCCTACAATGAGCAGTTCTTC CASSLRAGGSSYNEQFF
TRBJ1-5 NA NA TRBV28 TGTGCCAGCAGTTACCGCTATAGCAATCAGCCCCAGCATTTT CASSYRYSNQPQHF
TRBJ1-4 once NA TRBV5-1 TGCGCCAGCAGCTTGGACAGGGCGAATGAAAAACTGTTTTTT CASSLDRANEKLFF
TRBJ1-4 once NA TRBV28 TGTGCCACCATGGGGGGGTCAACTAATGAAAAACTGTTTTTT CATMGGSTNEKLFF
TRBJ1-4 NA NA TRBV11-2 TGTGCCAGCAGCCCCCCGGGGGGCACCGGTGAAAAACTGTTTTTT CASSPPGGTGEKLFF
TRBJ2-7 once TRBD1 TRBV6-1 TGTGCCAGCAGTGAAGAAGGGACAGGGAGCTACGAGCAGTACTTC CASSEEGTGSYEQYF
TRBJ1-2 NA TRBD1 TRBV6-5 TGTGCCAGCAGTTACGGACAGGGGGATGGCTACACCTTC CASSYGQGDGYTF
TRBJ1-4 NA NA TRBV7-9 TGTGCCAGCAGTTCCCCGGACACATCTAATGAAAAACTGTTTTTT CASSSPDTSNEKLFF
TRBJ1-5 NA NA TRBV7-9 TGTGCCAGCAGCTTAGATCTTATGTTTGGGGTCGGGGGCAATCAGCCCCAGCATTTT CASSLDLMFGVGGNQPQHF
TRBJ2-7 once TRBD1 TRBV5-4 TGTGCCAGCAGCTTGGAGGACAGGGGGCGTGAGCAGTACTTC CASSLEDRGREQYF